The TCR beta chain described here comes from a study of tumor-infiltrating lymphocytes in primary liver carcinoma. The study, taken as a whole, reports: The overlap of tumor-adjacent and tumor-blood pairs was smaller than that of tumor region pairs.

The blood RNA (from unsorted whole blood) was obtained, and germline DNA was also extracted. V was clipped by 0 bases and J by 7 bases, with 6 bases between them. The CDR3 length is 12 residues. The V gene's germline CDR1 is SEHNR and CDR2 FQNEAQ (reference sequence). Only a few counts were recorded for this clonotype. Its antigen is unidentified. A primer matching the constant region was used to make TCR beta cDNA from around 460 ng of total RNA. Slightly modified ARM-PCR served as the procedure for the TCR beta libraries. These libraries came from three rounds of nested multiplex PCR. The first two PCR rounds used TRBV1-TRBV30 primers with a Cbeta primer, 9 to 11 cycles each. One entry per CDR3 protein, called by TCRdb with MiXCR from the multiplex PCR reads. Counted here are some 180,000 distinct CDR3 sequences, roughly 60% occurring once; the ten biggest clones make up 72%.

The specimen sequenced was peripheral blood. The sequence was collected from a man between 40 and 49 years old with primary liver carcinoma and hepatitis B virus infection. This chain uses TRBV7-9 with TRBJ2-5; D is ambiguous. CDR3 in amino acids: CASSLADVTQYF. The DNA for the CDR3 is TGTGCCAGCAGCTTAGCCGACGTGACCCAGTACTTC. Together with reference TRBV7-9 and TRBJ2-5, the CDR3 gives the full variable domain: DTGVSQNPRHKITKRGQNVTFRCDPISEHNRLYWYRQTLGQGPEFLTYFQNEAQLEKSRLLSDRFSAERPKGSFSTLEIQRTEQGDSAMYLCASSLADVTQYFGPGTRLLVL.